The T cell receptor beta chain described here comes from a study of T-cell reconstitution after alpha-beta-depleted transplantation in children. Researchers prepared the TCRbeta library using unique molecular identifiers, the study reports. TCRdb passed the PCR reads through MiXCR, listing each CDR3 protein once. Among some 200,000 distinct CDR3 sequences listed, roughly 9% were seen once. Trimming took 3 bases from V and 1 from J; bases not matched to a gene: 1. The germline V gene has CDR1 SGHTA and CDR2 FQGNSA. The CDR3 totals 16 residues. This clonotype has just a few counts. The origin of this receptor is a human donor who donated a stem cell graft to a child with acute lymphoblastic leukemia. The starting material was PBMCs from the stem cell graft donor, obtained from the stem cell graft. The chain employs TRBV7-2 and TRBJ2-3; 13 bases agree with TRBD2. The CDR3 coding sequence is TGTGCCAGCAGCTTCGGGACTAGCGGGGGCACAGATACGCAGTATTTT. Residues: CASSFGTSGGTDTQYF. Together with reference TRBV7-2 and TRBJ2-3, the CDR3 gives the full variable domain: GAGVSQSPSNKVTEKGKDVELRCDPISGHTALYWYRQSLGQGLEFLIYFQGNSAPDKSGLPSDRFSAERTGGSVSTLTIQRTQQEDSAVYLCASSFGTSGGTDTQYFGPGTRLTVL.